The clone carrying this TCR beta chain has at least ten counts. Its matching antigen is unknown. Samples came from axillary lymph nodes draining the breast cancer. CDR3 length: 15 amino acids. V dropped 4 bases and J dropped 3; count of bases not matched to a gene: 7. Germline CDR1 is SGDLS and CDR2 is YYNGEE. The sample originates from a study of breast tumors, draining lymph nodes, adjacent tissues. TCRdb re-called the multiplex PCR reads through MiXCR, storing one row per CDR3 protein. The sample holds some 140,000 distinct CDR3 sequences, about 22% seen once. The study's findings and limits: The data were judged consistent with most tumor T cells coming from lymph node and expanding in tumor. Tumors had less TCR diversity than lymph nodes, more than nontumor tissue. Data only fit, rather than demonstrated, lymph node origin of most tumor T cells. Luminal-like breast cancer showed significantly greater tumor-nontumor repertoire similarity than basal-like breast cancer did.

The clonotype was recovered from a female donor with breast cancer. Some clones in this sample may be carry-over from other donors' samples. The chain has TRBV9 and TRBJ2-1; 7 nucleotides match TRBD2. Sequencing input: axillary lymph node tissue. The CDR3 protein is CASSLLGGGYNEQFF. CDR3 in DNA: TGTGCCAGCAGCCTACTGGGCGGGGGCTACAATGAGCAGTTCTTC.